Following are 11 T cell receptor beta chains from one sample sequenced in a study of T cell responses to AZD1222 COVID-19 vaccine. Clones were sequenced by immunoSEQ multiplex PCR, and TCRdb holds only the in-frame ones, with some missing. Here the sample spans about 120,000 clones, roughly 90% being singletons. The sequenced sample was peripheral blood, obtained 28 days after the second dose of the MenACWY control vaccine. All receptors derive from an adult who received the MenACWY meningococcal vaccine as a control.

The V call is TRBV30, the J call TRBJ2-3; D gene ambiguous. The germline gives CDR1 GTSNPN, CDR2 SVGIG (reference sequence). Trimming took off 0 bases at V and 4 bases at J, with 8 bases between the two ends. This CDR3 contains 13 residues. The CDR3 region has the DNA TGTGCCTGGAGTGTAAGGGTCGCAGATACGCAGTATTTT. This gives the protein CAWSVRVADTQYF. Combining the CDR3 with reference TRBV30 and TRBJ2-3 gives the whole variable domain SQTIHQWPATLVQPVGSPLSLECTVEGTSNPNLYWYRQAAGRGLQLLFYSVGIGQISSEVPQNLSASRPQDRQFILSSKKLLLSDSGFYLCAWSVRVADTQYFGPGTRLTVL.

This clone was detected once. The chain uses TRBV5-1 and TRBJ2-1; the D gene is possibly TRBD2 (5 bases). V lost 1 base and J lost 5, with 10 bases in between. This CDR3 has 14 amino acids. The V gene's germline CDR1 is SGHRS and CDR2 YFSETQ. In DNA form, the CDR3 reads TGCGCCAGCAGCTTGTTAAGCGGAGACAATGAGCAGTTCTTC. Residues: CASSLLSGDNEQFF.

The rearrangement joins TRBV4-3 to TRBJ1-3; 7 nucleotides agree with TRBD1. Germline trimming cut 5 bases from V and 2 bases from J; bases unmatched to any gene: 6. Germline CDR1 reads LGHNA; CDR2 reads YSLEER. The CDR3 contains 15 residues. CDR3 residues: CASSTGTVPGNTIYF. The CDR3 nucleotides read TGCGCCAGCAGCACGGGGACAGTTCCTGGAAACACCATATATTTT.

V and J are TRBV6-2 or TRBV6-3 and TRBJ1-5, with 8 bases lining up with TRBD1. The CDR3 is made up of 14 amino acids. Germline CDR1 is MNHEY and CDR2 is SVGEGT. The V and J ends lost 4 bases and 7 bases, in that order; junction bases with no gene match: 6. The CDR3 sequence is CASSSPGGRQPQHF. The CDR3 coding sequence is TGTGCCAGCAGTTCCCCAGGGGGCAGGCAGCCCCAGCATTTT.

V and J are TRBV2 and TRBJ2-5, with D tentatively TRBD1 (6 bases). CDR1 and CDR2 from the germline V gene are SNHLY and FYNNEI. Between the trimmed V and J ends, which lost 2 bases and 4 bases, there was a span of 14 bases. The CDR3 runs to 15 residues. The CDR3 is CASSEQDSLAETQYF. CDR3 DNA: TGTGCCAGCAGTGAACAGGACAGCCTTGCAGAGACCCAGTACTTC. The whole variable domain, remainder taken from reference TRBV2 and TRBJ2-5, is EPEVTQTPSHQVTQMGQEVILRCVPISNHLYFYWYRQILGQKVEFLVSFYNNEISEKSEIFDDQFSVERPDGSNFTLKIRSTKLEDSAMYFCASSEQDSLAETQYFGPGTRLLVL.

CDR3 in amino acids: CSVTRTGNTIYF. The CDR3 nucleotides are TGCAGCGTCACTAGGACGGGAAACACCATATATTTT. This sequence joins TRBV29-1 and TRBJ1-3; D call uncertain. Per germline, CDR1 SQVTM and CDR2 ANQGSEA. V lost 6 bases, J lost 4 bases, and 10 bases lay in between. The length of the CDR3 is 12 residues.

The chain is built from TRBV4-2 and TRBJ1-4; D is ambiguous. V lost 0 bases to trimming and J lost 1 base, with 6 bases between them. The CDR3 consists of 15 residues. Per germline, CDR1 LGHNA and CDR2 YNFKEQ. The CDR3 here is CASSQERETNEKLFF. The CDR3 coding sequence is TGTGCCAGCAGCCAAGAACGGGAAACTAATGAAAAACTGTTTTTT.

The CDR3 protein is CASSLGQGVYGYTF. The DNA for the CDR3 is TGTGCCAGCAGTCTGGGACAGGGGGTATATGGCTACACCTTC. The chain carries TRBV27 and TRBJ1-2; 11 bases match TRBD1. Germline V gives CDR1 MNHEY, CDR2 SMNVEV (reference sequence). With 5 bases clipped from V and 5 bases from J, the junction kept 4 bases outside the gene matches. The CDR3 sequence is 14 residues long.

The V and J genes are TRBV5-1 and TRBJ2-3, with D perhaps assigned TRBD1 or TRBD2 (5 bases each). Looked up from germline, CDR1 is SGHRS and CDR2 is YFSETQ. Deletions cut 2 bases from V and 6 bases from J, with 13 bases between. This CDR3 contains 14 residues. DNA of the CDR3: TGCGCCAGCAGCTTCCGGGACGGTGGGGATACGCAGTATTTT. This gives the protein CASSFRDGGDTQYF. The full variable domain, its missing parts supplied by reference TRBV5-1 and TRBJ2-3, is KAGVTQTPRYLIKTRGQQVTLSCSPISGHRSVSWYQQTPGQGLQFLFEYFSETQRNKGNFPGRFSGRQFSNSRSEMNVSTLELGDSALYLCASSFRDGGDTQYFGPGTRLTVL.

CDR3 region: CASSQNLPAHGYTF. The CDR3 DNA follows: TGTGCCAGCAGTCAGAACTTACCCGCCCATGGCTACACCTTC. The V and J genes are TRBV28 and TRBJ1-2; D call uncertain. CDR1 is MDHEN and CDR2 is SYDVKM in the germline V gene. Trimming stripped 5 bases from V and 6 bases from J, with 16 bases between. This CDR3 has 14 residues.

This clone was seen only a few times. CDR3 sequence (DNA): TGTGCCTGGAGTAGGGATGGGACTAGCGGGGAGACCCAGTACTTC. It specifies CAWSRDGTSGETQYF. V and J are TRBV30 and TRBJ2-5; 12 nucleotides line up with TRBD2. Germline V gene data show CDR1 as GTSNPN and CDR2 as SVGIG (reference sequence). The CDR3 runs 15 residues. V lost 2 bases to trimming and J lost 5 bases; unmatched junction nucleotides: 6.